Listed below are T cell receptor beta chains from one sample, sequenced in a study of beta chain features in type 1 diabetes. Sequencing used immunoSEQ multiplex PCR; TCRdb keeps in-frame clones, though not all of them. In the table there are roughly 250,000 clones, around 9.6% of which are singletons. The specimen was naive CD4+ T cells from blood. The source is a woman aged 18-30 years in good health. Each CDR3 is given with its conserved first and last residue. A D gene is named only where the DNA matches it firmly. Only part of the rows carry a size: once, few, many, or a class if the clone is expanded.

v_call: TRBV7-6; j_call: TRBJ1-1; d_call: TRBD1; clone_size: NA; cdr3_aa: CASIMGTAGDTEAFF; cdr3_nt: TGTGCCAGCATCATGGGGACAGCTGGGGACACTGAAGCTTTCTTT
v_call: TRBV6-5; j_call: TRBJ2-2; d_call: NA; clone_size: few; cdr3_aa: CASSYGTRTGELFF; cdr3_nt: TGTGCCAGCAGTTACGGGACTCGAACCGGGGAGCTGTTTTTT
v_call: TRBV5-1; j_call: TRBJ2-2; d_call: TRBD2; clone_size: few; cdr3_aa: CASTAGIWRERGTGELFF; cdr3_nt: TGCGCCAGTACCGCCGGAATCTGGCGGGAGAGAGGAACCGGGGAGCTGTTTTTT
v_call: TRBV19; j_call: TRBJ2-7; d_call: NA; clone_size: few; cdr3_aa: CASGGKGHEQYF; cdr3_nt: TGTGCCAGTGGGGGGAAAGGGCACGAGCAGTACTTC
v_call: TRBV23-1; j_call: TRBJ1-1; d_call: TRBD1; clone_size: NA; cdr3_aa: CASLRRAGGALSTEAFF; cdr3_nt: TGCGCCAGTCTTCGGAGGGCAGGGGGCGCCCTGAGCACTGAAGCTTTCTTT
v_call: TRBV19; j_call: TRBJ1-1; d_call: TRBD1; clone_size: NA; cdr3_aa: CASNPGQGSGDTEAFF; cdr3_nt: TGTGCCAGCAATCCGGGACAGGGTTCGGGGGACACTGAAGCTTTCTTT
v_call: TRBV9; j_call: TRBJ2-4; d_call: TRBD1; clone_size: many; cdr3_aa: CASSTQGVDIQYF; cdr3_nt: TGTGCCAGCAGCACCCAGGGGGTGGACATTCAGTACTTC
v_call: TRBV25-1; j_call: TRBJ1-5; d_call: TRBD1; clone_size: few; cdr3_aa: CARIHRGQGQPQHF; cdr3_nt: TGTGCCAGAATCCACAGGGGGCAGGGTCAGCCCCAGCATTTT
v_call: TRBV30; j_call: TRBJ1-3; d_call: NA; clone_size: few; cdr3_aa: CAWSRGGNTIYF; cdr3_nt: TGTGCCTGGAGTAGAGGGGGAAACACCATATATTTT
v_call: TRBV7-2; j_call: TRBJ2-1; d_call: TRBD2; clone_size: NA; cdr3_aa: CASSLGIGRTSYNEQFF; cdr3_nt: TGTGCCAGCAGCTTAGGTATCGGGAGGACCTCCTACAATGAGCAGTTCTTC
v_call: TRBV7-9; j_call: TRBJ2-7; d_call: NA; clone_size: few; cdr3_aa: CASSLAGGRSYEQYF; cdr3_nt: TGTGCCAGCAGCTTAGCGGGAGGACGCTCTTACGAGCAGTACTTC
v_call: TRBV10-3; j_call: TRBJ2-7; d_call: TRBD2; clone_size: few; cdr3_aa: CAISESGLAGITYEQYF; cdr3_nt: TGTGCCATCAGTGAGTCCGGCCTAGCGGGGATCACCTACGAGCAGTACTTC
v_call: TRBV30; j_call: TRBJ2-1; d_call: TRBD1; clone_size: NA; cdr3_aa: CAWSVRPGGKDEQFF; cdr3_nt: TGTGCCTGGAGTGTACGGCCAGGGGGCAAGGATGAGCAGTTCTTC
v_call: TRBV6-1; j_call: TRBJ2-1; d_call: NA; clone_size: few; cdr3_aa: CASSEARRGSHFSYNEQFF; cdr3_nt: TGTGCCAGCAGTGAAGCGCGGCGGGGATCACACTTCTCCTACAATGAGCAGTTCTTC
v_call: TRBV18; j_call: TRBJ2-5; d_call: TRBD1; clone_size: NA; cdr3_aa: CASSSDREETQYF; cdr3_nt: TGTGCCAGCTCGTCGGACAGGGAGGAGACCCAGTACTTC
v_call: TRBV11-2; j_call: TRBJ2-7; d_call: NA; clone_size: few; cdr3_aa: CASSSRLEGREQYF; cdr3_nt: TGTGCCAGCAGCTCAAGACTAGAGGGTCGGGAGCAGTACTTC
v_call: TRBV19; j_call: TRBJ2-1; d_call: TRBD2; clone_size: few; cdr3_aa: CASSTSTSGTYNEQFF; cdr3_nt: TGTGCCAGTAGTACCTCGACTAGCGGGACCTACAATGAGCAGTTCTTC
v_call: TRBV7-9; j_call: TRBJ1-5; d_call: TRBD1; clone_size: NA; cdr3_aa: CASSMTGSQPQHF; cdr3_nt: TGTGCCAGCAGCATGACAGGGAGTCAGCCCCAGCATTTT
v_call: TRBV6-1; j_call: TRBJ1-5; d_call: NA; clone_size: NA; cdr3_aa: CASGSRTASNQPQHF; cdr3_nt: TGTGCCAGCGGTAGTCGAACAGCTAGCAATCAGCCCCAGCATTTT
v_call: TRBV18; j_call: TRBJ2-7; d_call: TRBD2; clone_size: NA; cdr3_aa: CASSPRTSGNYEQYF; cdr3_nt: TGTGCCAGCTCACCTCGGACTAGCGGGAACTACGAGCAGTACTTC
v_call: TRBV6-5; j_call: TRBJ2-1; d_call: TRBD1; clone_size: NA; cdr3_aa: CASSPDRVDEQFF; cdr3_nt: TGTGCCAGCAGTCCCGACAGGGTGGATGAGCAGTTCTTC
v_call: TRBV6-1; j_call: TRBJ2-2; d_call: NA; clone_size: few; cdr3_aa: CASSERQGTGELFF; cdr3_nt: TGTGCCAGCAGTGAAAGGCAGGGGACCGGGGAGCTGTTTTTT
v_call: TRBV5-4; j_call: TRBJ2-3; d_call: TRBD2; clone_size: NA; cdr3_aa: CASSSSGRSPSTDTQYF; cdr3_nt: TGTGCCAGCAGCAGTAGCGGGAGGAGCCCTAGCACAGATACGCAGTATTTT
v_call: TRBV7-9; j_call: TRBJ2-3; d_call: TRBD2; clone_size: few; cdr3_aa: CASSLVLAGGTDTQYF; cdr3_nt: TGTGCCAGCAGCTTAGTACTAGCGGGGGGCACAGATACGCAGTATTTT
v_call: TRBV6-5; j_call: TRBJ2-7; d_call: NA; clone_size: few; cdr3_aa: CASSSTGAYEQYF; cdr3_nt: TGTGCCAGCAGTTCGACGGGAGCTTACGAGCAGTACTTC
v_call: TRBV2; j_call: TRBJ2-1; d_call: NA; clone_size: NA; cdr3_aa: CASRGDIGSNEQFF; cdr3_nt: TGTGCCAGCAGGGGAGATATAGGATCCAATGAGCAGTTCTTC
v_call: TRBV2; j_call: TRBJ2-1; d_call: NA; clone_size: few; cdr3_aa: CASSEAEGGWSYNEQFF; cdr3_nt: TGTGCCAGCAGTGAGGCTGAAGGGGGTTGGTCCTACAATGAGCAGTTCTTC
v_call: TRBV14; j_call: TRBJ2-1; d_call: NA; clone_size: few; cdr3_aa: CASSQDNNVYNEQFF; cdr3_nt: TGTGCCAGCAGCCAAGATAACAACGTCTACAATGAGCAGTTCTTC
v_call: TRBV14; j_call: TRBJ2-5; d_call: NA; clone_size: few; cdr3_aa: CASSQASGWKTQYF; cdr3_nt: TGTGCCAGCAGCCAAGCCTCCGGGTGGAAGACCCAGTACTTC
v_call: TRBV6-1; j_call: TRBJ2-1; d_call: TRBD2; clone_size: NA; cdr3_aa: CASSVSGRVEQFF; cdr3_nt: TGTGCCAGCAGTGTTAGCGGGAGGGTTGAGCAGTTCTTC
v_call: TRBV6-1; j_call: TRBJ1-5; d_call: NA; clone_size: few; cdr3_aa: CASSPEISGPQHF; cdr3_nt: TGTGCCAGCAGCCCGGAGATAAGCGGGCCCCAGCATTTT
v_call: TRBV19; j_call: TRBJ1-2; d_call: TRBD1; clone_size: few; cdr3_aa: CASSMGQTVNYGYTF; cdr3_nt: TGTGCCAGTAGTATGGGACAGACCGTCAACTATGGCTACACCTTC
v_call: TRBV6-5; j_call: TRBJ2-7; d_call: TRBD1; clone_size: NA; cdr3_aa: CATGRQGVTTYEQYF; cdr3_nt: TGTGCCACAGGGAGACAGGGGGTTACGACCTACGAGCAGTACTTC
v_call: TRBV10-3; j_call: TRBJ1-2; d_call: NA; clone_size: few; cdr3_aa: CAIGRDSNYGYTF; cdr3_nt: TGTGCCATTGGACGGGACTCCAACTATGGCTACACCTTC
v_call: TRBV10-3; j_call: TRBJ2-7; d_call: NA; clone_size: few; cdr3_aa: CAISRASGEQYF; cdr3_nt: TGTGCCATCAGCAGGGCCTCGGGCGAGCAGTACTTC
v_call: TRBV5-1; j_call: TRBJ2-2; d_call: TRBD1; clone_size: few; cdr3_aa: CASSTGQGSTGELFF; cdr3_nt: TGCGCCAGCAGCACTGGACAGGGGTCCACCGGGGAGCTGTTTTTT
v_call: TRBV27; j_call: TRBJ2-7; d_call: NA; clone_size: NA; cdr3_aa: CASRFTASVTYEQYF; cdr3_nt: TGTGCCAGCAGGTTTACCGCTAGCGTAACCTACGAGCAGTACTTC
v_call: TRBV30; j_call: TRBJ1-5; d_call: NA; clone_size: few; cdr3_aa: CAWSVGGWNQPQHF; cdr3_nt: TGTGCCTGGAGTGTAGGAGGATGGAATCAACCCCAGCATTTT
v_call: TRBV30; j_call: TRBJ2-7; d_call: TRBD2; clone_size: few; cdr3_aa: CAWSGRGRAEQYF; cdr3_nt: TGTGCCTGGAGTGGCCGTGGGAGGGCCGAGCAGTACTTC
v_call: TRBV6-5; j_call: TRBJ1-1; d_call: NA; clone_size: NA; cdr3_aa: CASSYHRALNTEAFF; cdr3_nt: TGTGCCAGCAGTTACCACAGGGCGCTGAACACTGAAGCTTTCTTT
v_call: TRBV5-1; j_call: TRBJ1-2; d_call: NA; clone_size: few; cdr3_aa: CASSLDGDGYTF; cdr3_nt: TGCGCCAGCAGCTTGGACGGGGATGGCTACACCTTC
v_call: TRBV19; j_call: TRBJ2-6; d_call: TRBD1; clone_size: few; cdr3_aa: CASSQTGGEPTYGANVLTF; cdr3_nt: TGTGCCAGTAGCCAAACAGGGGGCGAACCCACTTATGGGGCCAACGTCCTGACTTTC
v_call: TRBV6-1; j_call: TRBJ2-7; d_call: NA; clone_size: NA; cdr3_aa: CASRLVRELAEQYF; cdr3_nt: TGTGCCAGCAGATTGGTTCGGGAGTTGGCCGAGCAGTACTTC
v_call: TRBV5-1; j_call: TRBJ1-1; d_call: TRBD1; clone_size: few; cdr3_aa: CASRPGQLNTEAFF; cdr3_nt: TGCGCCAGCAGGCCGGGACAGTTGAACACTGAAGCTTTCTTT
v_call: TRBV7-7; j_call: TRBJ2-7; d_call: NA; clone_size: NA; cdr3_aa: CASSPGGAYEQYF; cdr3_nt: TGTGCTAGCAGCCCGGGTGGAGCCTACGAGCAGTACTTC
v_call: TRBV5-1; j_call: TRBJ1-1; d_call: NA; clone_size: NA; cdr3_aa: CASSLPRKDEAFF; cdr3_nt: TGCGCCAGCAGCTTGCCCAGGAAGGATGAAGCTTTCTTT
v_call: TRBV7-3; j_call: TRBJ2-1; d_call: TRBD2; clone_size: NA; cdr3_aa: CASSLTWTSGGNEQFF; cdr3_nt: TGTGCCAGCAGCTTAACGTGGACTAGCGGGGGCAATGAGCAGTTCTTC
v_call: TRBV5-1; j_call: TRBJ2-7; d_call: NA; clone_size: NA; cdr3_aa: CASSLQGTGSSYEQYF; cdr3_nt: TGCGCCAGCAGCTTGCAAGGAACAGGGAGTTCCTACGAGCAGTACTTC
v_call: TRBV7-2; j_call: TRBJ2-5; d_call: TRBD1; clone_size: NA; cdr3_aa: CASSPQTGGGETQYF; cdr3_nt: TGTGCCAGCAGCCCGCAGACAGGGGGCGGGGAGACCCAGTACTTC
v_call: TRBV2; j_call: TRBJ1-5; d_call: TRBD1; clone_size: NA; cdr3_aa: CASTWRGPGRLRAGQPQHF; cdr3_nt: TGTGCCAGCACCTGGAGGGGGCCAGGCCGGCTTAGGGCGGGTCAGCCCCAGCATTTT
v_call: TRBV9; j_call: TRBJ2-1; d_call: NA; clone_size: NA; cdr3_aa: CASSVGGLYEGNEQFF; cdr3_nt: TGTGCCAGCAGCGTAGGGGGGCTATATGAAGGTAATGAGCAGTTCTTC
v_call: TRBV9; j_call: TRBJ2-1; d_call: NA; clone_size: few; cdr3_aa: CASSVTGTANEQFF; cdr3_nt: TGTGCCAGCAGCGTTACCGGGACTGCAAATGAGCAGTTCTTC
v_call: TRBV9; j_call: TRBJ1-6; d_call: TRBD1; clone_size: few; cdr3_aa: CASSVDATGVNSPLHF; cdr3_nt: TGTGCCAGCAGCGTAGATGCGACAGGGGTTAATTCACCCCTCCACTTT
v_call: TRBV6-5; j_call: TRBJ2-1; d_call: TRBD1; clone_size: few; cdr3_aa: CASSYSGTGTYNEQFF; cdr3_nt: TGTGCCAGCAGTTACTCCGGGACAGGGACCTACAATGAGCAGTTCTTC
v_call: TRBV6-1; j_call: TRBJ1-1; d_call: NA; clone_size: few; cdr3_aa: CASSVDIPGSTEAFF; cdr3_nt: TGTGCCAGCAGCGTGGACATCCCAGGGTCCACTGAAGCTTTCTTT
v_call: TRBV11-3; j_call: TRBJ2-6; d_call: NA; clone_size: NA; cdr3_aa: CASSLLAVSGANVLTF; cdr3_nt: TGTGCCAGCAGCTTATTAGCCGTGTCTGGGGCCAACGTCCTGACTTTC
v_call: TRBV27; j_call: TRBJ2-3; d_call: NA; clone_size: few; cdr3_aa: CASSLSEDPREDTQYF; cdr3_nt: TGTGCCAGCAGTTTATCGGAGGACCCCCGGGAAGATACGCAGTATTTT